This T cell receptor beta chain was sequenced for a study of molecular identifiers for immune sequencing clone quantification. Study overall: Replicate experiments took RNA from around 18,000 or 91,000 naive CD8 cells, divided it five ways and sequenced four.

A word on this clonotype: Its antigen is still unknown.

Findings and limits, study-wide: Clones above 20 RNA copies contained over 99% of effector molecules and under 1% of naive molecules.

Both previously described methods and listed TCR primers were employed to make bulk TCR libraries. MiXCR, run by TCRdb on the PCR reads, gives a single entry per CDR3 protein. Among under 350,000 distinct CDR3 sequences listed, roughly 24% were seen once. Sorting was used to obtain naive CD8 T cells (CD8+CD4-CCR7+CD45RA+). Germline CDR1 reads DFQATT; CDR2 reads SNEGSKA (reference sequence). This CDR3 comprises 14 residues. Trimming took off 3 bases at V and 6 bases at J, with 15 bases between the two ends. This TCR was sampled from a human donor in good health. Some libraries in this study had Jurkat cell RNA spiked in. This chain connects TRBV20-1 to TRBJ1-5, with D possibly being TRBD1 (5 bases). Sequenced: naive CD8+ T cells from blood, with Jurkat cell RNA spiked in. Subset here: FACS-sorted CD8+CD4-CCR7+CD45RA+ naive T cells. The CDR3 protein is CSARVGASGQPQHF. CDR3 sequence (DNA): TGCAGTGCTAGGGTAGGGGCGAGCGGTCAGCCCCAGCATTTT.